A selection of T cell receptor beta chains follows, all from one sample in a study of shared clonotypes between healthy human individuals. The method was immunoSEQ multiplex PCR; TCRdb's version includes in-frame clones alone and lacks a portion of them. The sample lists about 490,000 clones; about three quarters were seen once. Sequencing was done on a sample of PBMCs. All receptors come from a woman aged 35 to 49 in good health. Some clones in this sample may be carry-over from other donors' samples. CDR3s include the opening cysteine and the closing phenylalanine or tryptophan. Each record gives: V gene, D gene, J gene, clone size, CDR3 protein, CDR3 DNA. D genes are given only for firm matches. Only part of the rows carry a size: once, few, many, or a class if the clone is expanded.

V: TRBV15; D: -; J: TRBJ1-1; size: once; CDR3: CATSYTGNTEAFF; DNA: TGTGCCACCAGCTATACAGGGAACACTGAAGCTTTCTTT
V: TRBV5-1; D: -; J: TRBJ2-7; size: -; CDR3: CASSLVERSEQYF; DNA: TGCGCCAGCAGCTTGGTGGAACGTTCCGAGCAGTACTTC
V: TRBV14; D: -; J: TRBJ2-7; size: -; CDR3: CASSQAGPLEQYF; DNA: TGTGCCAGCAGCCAAGCAGGGCCCCTCGAGCAGTACTTC
V: TRBV6-6; D: TRBD1; J: TRBJ2-1; size: -; CDR3: CASGGGTVYNEQFF; DNA: TGTGCCTCCGGCGGTGGGACAGTCTACAATGAGCAGTTCTTC
V: TRBV19; D: -; J: TRBJ2-6; size: -; CDR3: CASEPGQISGANVLTF; DNA: TGTGCCAGTGAACCGGGCCAAATCTCTGGGGCCAACGTCCTGACTTTC
V: TRBV28; D: -; J: TRBJ1-1; size: few; CDR3: CASSLVRTEAFF; DNA: TGTGCCAGCAGTTTGGTGCGGACTGAAGCTTTCTTT
V: TRBV28; D: TRBD1; J: TRBJ1-3; size: -; CDR3: CASSDPRQGVLYTIYF; DNA: TGTGCCAGCAGTGACCCCCGACAGGGAGTTCTGTACACCATATATTTT
V: TRBV10-3; D: TRBD2; J: TRBJ2-5; size: few; CDR3: CAISLGLAGAETQYF; DNA: TGTGCCATCAGCTTGGGACTAGCGGGAGCAGAGACCCAGTACTTC
V: TRBV19; D: -; J: TRBJ2-5; size: -; CDR3: CASSIVGLVGETQYF; DNA: TGTGCCAGTAGTATAGTGGGGCTAGTAGGAGAGACCCAGTACTTC
V: TRBV25-1; D: -; J: TRBJ1-4; size: -; CDR3: CASSSPSGGSGKLFF; DNA: TGTGCCAGCAGTAGCCCTTCCGGGGGCTCGGGAAAACTGTTTTTT
V: TRBV30; D: -; J: TRBJ1-1; size: many; CDR3: CAWTPKEGRNTEAFF; DNA: TGTGCCTGGACCCCGAAGGAGGGCAGGAACACTGAAGCTTTCTTT
V: TRBV9; D: TRBD2; J: TRBJ2-5; size: -; CDR3: CASSPGGGYQETQYF; DNA: TGTGCCAGCAGTCCCGGGGGGGGTTACCAAGAGACCCAGTACTTC
V: TRBV30; D: TRBD2; J: TRBJ2-7; size: -; CDR3: CAWSLGLGLSGPMEQYF; DNA: TGTGCCTGGAGTTTGGGTTTGGGACTAAGCGGCCCGATGGAGCAGTACTTC
V: TRBV7-3; D: TRBD1; J: TRBJ1-1; size: few; CDR3: CASSLIGTGETEAFF; DNA: TGTGCCAGCAGCTTAATTGGGACAGGGGAAACTGAAGCTTTCTTT
V: TRBV5-1; D: -; J: TRBJ2-6; size: -; CDR3: CASSPGWISGANVLTF; DNA: TGCGCCAGCAGCCCGGGGTGGATCTCTGGGGCCAACGTCCTGACTTTC
V: TRBV27; D: -; J: TRBJ2-1; size: few; CDR3: CASSFSLSYNEQFF; DNA: TGTGCCAGCAGTTTCTCGCTCTCCTACAATGAGCAGTTCTTC
V: TRBV18; D: -; J: TRBJ2-5; size: -; CDR3: CASSPPGALLETQYF; DNA: TGTGCCAGCTCACCACCCGGGGCGCTTTTGGAGACCCAGTACTTC
V: TRBV4-3; D: TRBD1; J: TRBJ2-3; size: -; CDR3: CASSPEGTGGFGGNTDTQYF; DNA: TGCGCCAGCAGCCCAGAGGGGACAGGGGGGTTCGGGGGAAACACAGATACGCAGTATTTT
V: TRBV6-5; D: -; J: TRBJ2-7; size: -; CDR3: CASSPSVARSYEQYF; DNA: TGTGCCAGCAGTCCCTCAGTAGCACGATCCTACGAGCAGTACTTC
V: TRBV5-4; D: TRBD1; J: TRBJ2-7; size: many; CDR3: CASSPDQGAYEQYF; DNA: TGTGCCAGCAGCCCGGACCAGGGGGCCTACGAGCAGTACTTC
V: TRBV19; D: -; J: TRBJ2-2; size: -; CDR3: CASRTGQNTGELFF; DNA: TGTGCCAGTAGGACGGGACAAAACACCGGGGAGCTGTTTTTT
V: TRBV29-1; D: TRBD1; J: TRBJ2-7; size: many; CDR3: CSVRTGVTYEQYF; DNA: TGCAGCGTTAGGACAGGGGTGACCTACGAGCAGTACTTC
V: TRBV30; D: -; J: TRBJ1-1; size: once; CDR3: CAWSVGLRLMNTEAFF; DNA: TGTGCCTGGAGTGTTGGTCTTCGACTGATGAACACTGAAGCTTTCTTT
V: TRBV15; D: -; J: TRBJ2-7; size: -; CDR3: CATSRDRTGSGEQYF; DNA: TGTGCCACCAGCAGAGATAGGACCGGGAGTGGCGAGCAGTACTTC
V: TRBV19; D: -; J: TRBJ1-5; size: -; CDR3: CASSIISAGEVQHF; DNA: TGTGCCAGTAGTATTATTTCCGCAGGGGAGGTCCAGCATTTT
V: TRBV18; D: -; J: TRBJ1-2; size: -; CDR3: CASSERNYGYTF; DNA: TGTGCCAGCTCCGAGAGAAACTATGGCTACACCTTC
V: TRBV11-2; D: -; J: TRBJ1-2; size: -; CDR3: CASSLRGVVGYTF; DNA: TGTGCCAGCAGCTTAAGGGGTGTGGTTGGCTACACCTTC
V: TRBV6-1; D: TRBD1; J: TRBJ1-4; size: -; CDR3: CASSGTGGWEKLFF; DNA: TGTGCCAGCAGTGGGACAGGGGGCTGGGAAAAACTGTTTTTT